This T cell receptor beta chain stems from a study of early T cells in non-severe SARS-CoV-2 infection. Overall study findings and caveats: Lookups in VDJdb leaned toward anti-spike CD8 responses and missed private and CD4 specificities.

V shed 7 bases, J shed 7 bases, and the junction held 7 bases outside the gene matches. The CDR3 extends over 14 amino acids. The protocol attached unique molecular identifiers to individual cDNA molecules. TCRdb re-called the 5' RACE reads through MiXCR, storing one row per CDR3 protein. The table records 65,000 to 75,000 distinct CDR3 sequences, roughly 4.8% of them present only once. As to this clonotype: The antigen is undetermined.

This TCR came from an adult who was a healthcare worker with PCR-confirmed SARS-CoV-2 infection or an uninfected control (not recorded which). The donor label of this sample is uncertain. Sequenced here: whole blood, sampled at baseline. The rearrangement links TRBV12-3 or TRBV12-4 to TRBJ1-6; TRBD1 matches 7 bases. Here the CDR3 DNA reads TGTGCCAGCACCCTAACAGGGGAGAATTCACCCCTCCACTTT. Translating it yields CASTLTGENSPLHF.